The following is a TCR beta chain sequence with its context. What it recognizes is unknown. There are 12 residues in the CDR3. With 7 bases clipped from V and 5 bases from J, the junction kept 3 bases outside the gene matches. The germline V gene has CDR1 LNHDA and CDR2 SQIVND (reference sequence). The sample is drawn from a study of Ad26.COV2.S vaccination and SARS-CoV-2 variants. Study-wide results and limits: It was vaccine recipients, not placebo recipients, who had the higher spike-specific TCR breadth.

As to treatment: some 20 received Ad26.COV2.S at low or high dose, single or two shots; roughly five received placebo; per-sample allocation not given. Collection of the samples took place on day 63 after the first injection of vaccine or placebo. Method: immunoSEQ multiplex PCR; TCRdb's copy keeps in-frame clones and lacks some. Here the sample spans about 250,000 clones, more than 70% being singletons. This TCR was recovered from a person between 18 and 59 years old who received the Ad26.COV2.S COVID-19 vaccine or a placebo. J is TRBJ2-3 and V is TRBV19; 7 bases align to TRBD1. The source was peripheral blood, collected in a trial of Ad26.COV2.S vaccine versus placebo. The CDR3 region is CASKGQVDTQYF. The CDR3 coding sequence is TGTGCCAGTAAAGGACAGGTAGATACGCAGTATTTT.